This passage covers 10 T cell receptor beta chains from one sample sequenced in a study of regulatory T cells in long-lasting Graves disease. Investigators prepared the TCR beta libraries by applying iRepertoire HTBI primers and Arm-PCR of CDR3 regions. TCRdb re-derived calls from the multiplex PCR reads in MiXCR, one entry per CDR3 protein. The data contain around 450,000 distinct CDR3 sequences, approximately 16% of them singletons. Time point noted: newly diagnosed GD, antithyroid drugs for less than 3 months. Preparation of the TCR library used RNA extracted from PBMCs. These data also featured in a second study, about T cells in Graves' hyperthyroidism and ophthalmopathy.

The starting material was peripheral blood mononuclear cells (PBMCs), obtained at new diagnosis, from a patient treated with antithyroid drugs. Receptors were obtained from a woman between 35 and 50 years old with Graves disease.

The J gene is TRBJ2-2, the V gene TRBV9; 10 bases align to TRBD2. V was pared by 0 bases and J by 6 bases, with 5 bases of the junction left unmatched. Germline lookup yields CDR1 SGDLS and CDR2 YYNGEE. The CDR3 runs to 16 residues. The CDR3 loop is CASSVVASGRPGELFF. For the CDR3, the DNA is TGTGCCAGCAGCGTAGTAGCTAGCGGGAGACCCGGGGAGCTGTTTTTT.

This clonotype was picked up many times. V and J are TRBV18 and TRBJ2-3, with D hard to call. The CDR3 totals 17 residues. Germline V gives CDR1 KGHSH, CDR2 LQKENI. Trimming removed 1 base from V and 2 bases from J, with 16 bases in between. CDR3 amino acids: CASSPLLRTENTDTQYF. The CDR3 DNA reads TGTGCCAGCTCACCACTCCTCCGGACGGAAAACACAGATACGCAGTATTTT.

A note on this clonotype: Possible read error: a much larger clone is one base away. The chain uses TRBV2 and TRBJ2-7; 7 bases match TRBD2. The CDR3 contains 16 residues. The germline V gene has CDR1 SNHLY and CDR2 FYNNEI. The trim removed 4 bases at V and 7 bases at J, leaving 16 bases unmatched. The CDR3 bases are TGTGCCAGCAGTGGAAAGAGCGGGGTATCCTACAATGAGCAGTACTTC. It is translated as CASSGKSGVSYNEQYF.

As regards this clonotype: This sequence may be a read error, since a much larger clone differs from it by one base. This chain uses TRBV6-1 with TRBJ1-5; D is unresolved. The V end lost 7 bases, the J end lost 0 bases, and 13 bases lay between the germline ends. The CDR3 is 15 amino acids. From germline, CDR1 is MNHNS and CDR2 SASEGT. In nucleotides, the CDR3 is TGTGCCAGCACCTTAACAGTCTATAGCAATCAGCCCCAGCATTTT. Its translation is CASTLTVYSNQPQHF.

The chain joins TRBV19 to TRBJ2-2, with D uncertain. The CDR3 extends over 14 amino acids. CDR1 and CDR2 from the germline V gene are LNHDA and SQIVND (reference sequence). Trimming shortened V by 7 bases and J by 2 bases, and 11 bases separated the two germline ends. For the CDR3, the DNA is TGTGCCAGTACCCTCCTTTCCAACACCGGGGAGCTGTTTTTT. It codes for CASTLLSNTGELFF.

The table lists this clonotype with many counts. The V gene is TRBV11-3, the J gene TRBJ2-7; 8 nucleotides line up with TRBD2. The CDR3 totals 16 residues. J gave up 0 bases and V 4 bases, and 8 bases lay outside the gene matches. Germline V gene lookup returns CDR1 SGHNT and CDR2 YENEEA. Here the CDR3 reads CASSSSGTSDSYEQYF. The DNA for the CDR3 is TGTGCCAGCAGCTCCTCCGGGACTAGTGACTCCTACGAGCAGTACTTC.

The table lists this clonotype with a few counts. This chain joins TRBV28 and TRBJ2-7, with D possibly being TRBD1 (7 bases). Germline values: CDR1 MDHEN, CDR2 SYDVKM. V lost 5 bases, J lost 0 bases, and 17 bases lay in between. This CDR3 spans 16 amino acids. The CDR3 bases are TGTGCCAGCAGTCCGGCGCGGGACAGCCTCTCCTACGAGCAGTACTTC. Amino acid sequence: CASSPARDSLSYEQYF.

This clonotype was detected only a few times. The chain links TRBV7-3 to TRBJ2-1; D ambiguous. V shed 5 bases and J shed 6 bases, with 11 bases lying between them. The CDR3 spans 13 residues. CDR1 is SGHTA and CDR2 is FQGTGA in the germline V gene. The CDR3: CASSQGPANEQFF. In DNA, the CDR3 is TGTGCCAGCAGCCAAGGGCCAGCCAATGAGCAGTTCTTC.

This clonotype was seen at least ten times. The genes are TRBV7-2 and TRBJ2-3; perhaps TRBD2 as D (5 bases). Germline CDR1 SGHTA, CDR2 FQGNSA. Trimming shortened V by 3 bases and J by 1 base, and 11 bases separated the two germline ends. CDR3 length: 15 residues. CDR3 sequence: CASSFRLAGTDTQYF. CDR3 sequence (DNA): TGTGCCAGCAGCTTTCGCCTAGCTGGCACAGATACGCAGTATTTT.

The sample holds many counts of this clonotype. Here the CDR3 reads CASEAKRSNPYEQYF. The CDR3 DNA is TGTGCCAGCGAAGCGAAGCGGTCCAATCCCTACGAGCAGTACTTC. V gene TRBV28 combines with J gene TRBJ2-7, with a tentative D call TRBD2 (5 bases). This CDR3 has 15 residues. With 8 bases removed from V and 2 bases from J, the gap between germline ends came to 19 bases. Germline CDR1 reads MDHEN; CDR2 reads SYDVKM.